These T cell receptor beta chains were read from a single sample in a study of response to subunit inactivated influenza vaccine. MiXCR, applied by TCRdb to the RT-PCR reads, yields one record per CDR3 protein. The sample lists 450,000 to 700,000 distinct CDR3 sequences, 14% occurring once. The source was PBMCs from blood, collected roughly 12 days after vaccination. These receptors originate from a man aged 50-60 years who received an inactivated influenza vaccine. The CDR3 runs from the conserved cysteine through the conserved F or W. A D gene is named only where the DNA matches it firmly. Rows may omit the clone size; those that give it use once, few, many or a size class.

d_call,j_call,clone_size,v_call,cdr3_aa,cdr3_nt
TRBD2,TRBJ2-3,.,TRBV4-3,CASSPRGVAGRSTDTQYF,TGCGCCAGCAGCCCCCGGGGGGTAGCGGGCCGTAGCACAGATACGCAGTATTTT
.,TRBJ2-7,few,TRBV12-3/TRBV12-4,CASSLARGPTYEQYF,TGTGCCAGCAGTTTAGCTCGCGGTCCTACCTACGAGCAGTACTTC
.,TRBJ2-1,.,TRBV7-3,CASSLQRANPYNEQFF,TGTGCCAGCAGCTTACAGCGGGCGAACCCCTACAATGAGCAGTTCTTC
TRBD2,TRBJ2-3,few,TRBV5-1,CASSLAPGRVVTDTQYF,TGCGCCAGCAGCTTGGCCCCAGGGAGGGTCGTAACAGATACGCAGTATTTT
.,TRBJ2-7,.,TRBV12-3/TRBV12-4,CASSFGDQGRDEQYF,TGTGCCAGCAGTTTTGGGGATCAGGGACGCGACGAGCAGTACTTC
.,TRBJ1-5,many,TRBV20-1,CSAWDGPYSNQPQHF,TGCAGTGCCTGGGACGGACCTTATAGCAATCAGCCCCAGCATTTT
.,TRBJ2-7,few,TRBV18,CASSPGAQYYEQYF,TGTGCCAGCTCACCCGGGGCACAATACTACGAGCAGTACTTC
.,TRBJ1-2,many,TRBV4-2,CASSQDTGPGTYGYTF,TGTGCCAGCAGCCAAGATACCGGTCCGGGGACCTATGGCTACACCTTC
TRBD1,TRBJ2-7,few,TRBV12-3/TRBV12-4,CASSPMRQGYEQYF,TGTGCCAGCAGCCCTATGAGACAGGGCTACGAGCAGTACTTC
TRBD2,TRBJ2-7,many,TRBV5-6,CASSPGLAGNEQYF,TGTGCCAGCAGTCCGGGACTAGCGGGGAACGAGCAGTACTTC
TRBD2,TRBJ2-1,.,TRBV24-1,CATSDPSGNSYNEQFF,TGTGCCACCAGTGACCCAAGCGGGAACTCTTACAATGAGCAGTTCTTC
.,TRBJ1-3,.,TRBV28,CASSFRRLGTRGNTIYF,TGTGCCAGCAGTTTCAGGAGGTTAGGGACGAGGGGAAACACCATATATTTT
.,TRBJ2-6,few,TRBV12-3/TRBV12-4,CASSLTPLGAGANVLTF,TGTGCCAGCAGTTTGACACCCCTGGGGGCTGGGGCCAACGTCCTGACTTTC
TRBD1,TRBJ2-5,few,TRBV20-1,CSAKLTGGETQYF,TGCAGTGCTAAACTTACAGGGGGAGAGACCCAGTACTTC
.,TRBJ1-2,few,TRBV7-2,CASSPRAPVYGYTF,TGTGCCAGCAGCCCGAGGGCCCCGGTCTATGGCTACACCTTC
.,TRBJ2-1,many,TRBV7-9,CASSLNPTTIRF,TGTGCCAGCAGTTTAAACCCCACGACCATTCGGTTC
TRBD1,TRBJ1-1,.,TRBV20-1,CSASPGTGLRAFF,TGCAGTGCTAGCCCCGGGACAGGGTTACGCGCTTTCTTT
.,TRBJ1-6,.,TRBV7-9,CASSAKPGLNNSPLHF,TGTGCCAGCAGCGCAAAACCGGGACTAAATAATTCACCCCTCCACTTT
TRBD1,TRBJ1-5,many,TRBV20-1,CSARDQTGETQPQHF,TGCAGTGCTAGAGATCAAACAGGGGAGACTCAGCCCCAGCATTTT
TRBD1,TRBJ2-3,few,TRBV20-1,CSARDGTGYQVRTDTQYF,TGCAGTGCTAGAGATGGGACAGGGTATCAGGTCCGCACAGATACGCAGTATTTT
.,TRBJ1-5,.,TRBV15,CATSRGGAPNQPQHF,TGTGCCACCAGCAGAGGGGGGGCCCCCAATCAGCCCCAGCATTTT
TRBD2,TRBJ2-3,.,TRBV5-1,CASSLAGSGGGDTQYF,TGCGCCAGCAGCTTGGCCGGTTCGGGAGGCGGAGATACGCAGTATTTT
.,TRBJ1-1,.,TRBV7-9,CASSLVSGSGEAFF,TGTGCCAGCAGCTTAGTGTCGGGTTCGGGTGAAGCTTTCTTT
.,TRBJ1-2,few,TRBV28,CASSLLVRSIRGGYTF,TGTGCCAGCAGTTTGCTGGTACGATCTATCAGGGGTGGCTACACCTTC
.,TRBJ2-7,once,TRBV27,CASSLGAGTYSYEQYF,TGTGCCAGCAGTCTAGGTGCCGGGACATACTCCTACGAGCAGTACTTC
.,TRBJ1-1,many,TRBV12-3/TRBV12-4,CASRPWLGGGAEAFF,TGTGCCAGCAGGCCCTGGCTGGGGGGAGGGGCTGAAGCTTTCTTT
.,TRBJ2-1,.,TRBV3-1,CASSQDPRRERDYYEQFF,TGTGCCAGCAGCCAAGATCCCCGGCGGGAAAGGGATTACTACGAGCAGTTCTTC
TRBD1,TRBJ1-5,few,TRBV2,CASSIPGTENQPQHF,TGTGCCAGCAGTATACCCGGGACAGAAAATCAGCCCCAGCATTTT
TRBD2,TRBJ2-3,.,TRBV11-2,CASSQPRLAGALIGTDTQYF,TGTGCCAGCAGCCAACCAAGACTAGCGGGGGCCCTTATTGGTACAGATACGCAGTATTTT
TRBD2,TRBJ2-1,few,TRBV11-2,CASSLYRRTSGGNEQFF,TGTGCCAGCAGCTTATATCGAAGGACTAGCGGGGGGAATGAGCAGTTCTTC
TRBD1,TRBJ2-7,few,TRBV20-1,CSASSDRGISYEQYF,TGCAGTGCTAGTTCGGACAGGGGGATTTCCTACGAGCAGTACTTC
TRBD1,TRBJ2-7,few,TRBV6-1,CASSPGQGEISEQYF,TGTGCCAGCAGTCCAGGACAGGGCGAGATCTCCGAGCAGTACTTC
.,TRBJ1-2,.,TRBV7-9,CASSLEPYAGGGYTF,TGTGCCAGCAGCTTAGAACCCTACGCGGGTGGTGGCTACACCTTC
.,TRBJ1-5,.,TRBV6-5,CASSYSDNSNQPQHF,TGTGCCAGCAGTTACTCGGATAACAGCAATCAGCCCCAGCATTTT
TRBD1,TRBJ2-2,.,TRBV6-2/TRBV6-3,CASSTTRTGGTGELFF,TGTGCCAGCAGCACGACCCGGACAGGGGGCACCGGGGAGCTGTTTTTT
.,TRBJ2-3,.,TRBV14,CASSQTAILTSTDTQYF,TGTGCCAGCAGCCAAACTGCCATCCTAACTAGCACAGATACGCAGTATTTT
TRBD1,TRBJ2-1,few,TRBV30,CAWRGQGYNEQFF,TGTGCCTGGAGGGGACAGGGATACAATGAGCAGTTCTTC
.,TRBJ2-4,.,TRBV20-1,CSARFLAKNIQYF,TGCAGTGCTAGATTTCTAGCCAAAAACATTCAGTACTTC
.,TRBJ2-7,many,TRBV6-5,CASSFGGLGSYEQYF,TGTGCCAGCAGTTTTGGCGGTCTGGGATCCTACGAGCAGTACTTC
.,TRBJ2-2,few,TRBV29-1,CSLSSFAGTGELFF,TGCAGCCTTAGCAGTTTTGCTGGGACCGGGGAGCTGTTTTTT
.,TRBJ2-1,.,TRBV7-9,CASSSQAGEQFF,TGTGCCAGCAGCTCCCAAGCTGGCGAGCAGTTCTTC
TRBD1,TRBJ2-5,few,TRBV5-1,CASSPGTGQETQYF,TGTGCCAGCTCACCCGGGACAGGTCAAGAGACCCAGTACTTC
.,TRBJ2-1,.,TRBV4-3,CASSQELQETYNEQFF,TGCGCCAGCAGCCAAGAACTACAAGAGACCTACAATGAGCAGTTCTTC
.,TRBJ2-2,few,TRBV30,CAWAGLPAYTGELFF,TGTGCCTGGGCCGGACTCCCGGCCTACACCGGGGAGCTGTTTTTT
.,TRBJ1-2,.,TRBV5-1,CASSLERGFYGYTF,TGCGCCAGCAGCTTGGAGAGGGGGTTCTATGGCTACACCTTC
.,TRBJ2-5,.,TRBV20-1,CSAPAGDETQYF,TGCAGTGCCCCGGCAGGGGACGAGACCCAGTACTTC
TRBD1,TRBJ1-1,many,TRBV18,CASSLDRGIEAFF,TGTGCCAGCTCCTTGGACAGGGGGATTGAAGCTTTCTTT
.,TRBJ2-2,few,TRBV2,CASSNSLDRINTGELFF,TGTGCCAGCAGCAATTCTTTAGACAGAATAAACACCGGGGAGCTGTTTTTT
.,TRBJ2-1,.,TRBV10-3,CAISGGRPTYNEQFF,TGTGCCATCAGTGGGGGGAGGCCGACCTACAATGAGCAGTTCTTC
TRBD1,TRBJ2-7,.,TRBV5-1,CASSLAPTTGGYEQYF,TGCGCCAGCAGCTTGGCCCCAACGACAGGGGGCTACGAGCAGTACTTC
.,TRBJ2-5,few,TRBV6-5,CASSYYRGALQETQYF,TGTGCCAGCAGTTACTATCGGGGGGCTCTCCAAGAGACCCAGTACTTC
.,TRBJ2-1,.,TRBV6-2/TRBV6-3,CASSSRDASSYNEQFF,TGTGCCAGCAGTTCTAGGGACGCCAGCTCCTACAATGAGCAGTTCTTC
TRBD2,TRBJ2-7,many,TRBV29-1,CSVRLGGRAQSYEQYF,TGCAGCGTGCGCCTTGGCGGGAGGGCTCAATCCTACGAGCAGTACTTC
.,TRBJ2-3,few,TRBV24-1,CATSLLDTQYF,TGTGCCACAAGTCTACTAGATACGCAGTATTTT